The 14 T cell receptor beta chains reported below all come from one sample, sequenced in a study of blood T cells in healthy people across ages. Using a J-beta primer mix together with a sample-barcoded 5' primer, a second PCR was run for roughly 7 to 12 cycles. TCRdb used MiXCR to reprocess the 5' RACE reads, holding one entry per CDR3 protein. The table records about 640,000 distinct CDR3 sequences, roughly 31% of them present only once. Sequenced: blood. These receptors were collected from an elderly woman in good health.

This clonotype occurred many times. The chain links TRBV6-1 to TRBJ2-1; D gene ambiguous. Trimming stripped 6 bases from V and 9 bases from J, with 12 bases between. This CDR3 has 12 amino acids. Germline V gene sequence: CDR1 MNHNS, CDR2 SASEGT. CDR3 nucleotide sequence: TGTGCCAGCAGATCACTTAGGGTTGAGCAGTTCTTC. This gives the protein CASRSLRVEQFF.

This clonotype was found many times. The V call is TRBV7-8, the J call TRBJ2-7; D is perhaps TRBD1 (6 bases). CDR1 is SGHVS, CDR2 FQNEAQ, per germline. CDR3 length: 14 amino acids. V lost 1 base to trimming and J lost 3 bases, with 10 bases between them. In nucleotides, the CDR3 is TGTGCCAGCAGCTTAGGGGACACCGGCTACGAGCAGTACTTC. This sequence encodes CASSLGDTGYEQYF.

The V call is TRBV27, the J call TRBJ1-6; no definite D call. The V gene lost 6 bases and the J gene lost 10 bases, with 16 bases spanning the gap. The CDR3 sequence is 14 residues long. Germline V gives CDR1 MNHEY, CDR2 SMNVEV (reference sequence). The CDR3 DNA follows: TGTGCCAGCAGAAATCCGGGAAGAAGGTCACCCCTCCACTTT. Protein product: CASRNPGRRSPLHF.

This clonotype was observed many times. The chain links TRBV29-1 to TRBJ2-3; tentative D call: TRBD1 (6 bases). Trimming cost V 6 bases and J 0 bases, with 13 bases left between them. The CDR3 is made up of 14 amino acids. Germline assignment: CDR1 SQVTM and CDR2 ANQGSEA. The DNA of the CDR3 is TGCAGCGTGACGACAGGACTTAGCACAGATACGCAGTATTTT. Translated: CSVTTGLSTDTQYF.

The V call is TRBV29-1, the J call TRBJ2-5; 7 bases are shared with TRBD1. Judging by the DNA end, TRBJ2-7 fits better; the J call may be wrong. Looked up from germline, CDR1 is SQVTM and CDR2 is ANQGSEA. This CDR3 has 13 amino acids. The CDR3 spells CSVGKGQSYEQYF. As DNA, the CDR3 is TGCAGCGTTGGGAAGGGACAGAGCTACGAGCAGTACTTC.

Of note for this clonotype: It may be a read error: a sequence one base away is much more abundant. The chain links TRBV9 to TRBJ2-1; TRBD1 is a possible D gene (6 bases). The J call may be wrong; the DNA end is better matched by TRBJ2-7. In germline, CDR1 is SGDLS, CDR2 YYNGEE. This CDR3 comprises 17 residues. DNA of the CDR3: TGTGCCAGCAGCGACCCTCCACAGGGTCACTCCTACAATGAGCAGTACTTC. This encodes CASSDPPQGHSYNEQYF.

This clonotype was observed many times. This rearrangement joins TRBV5-1 to TRBJ2-4, with D perhaps being TRBD1 or TRBD2 (5 bases each). The V end lost 2 bases, the J end lost 9 bases, and 12 bases lay between the germline ends. Germline loops: CDR1 SGHRS, CDR2 YFSETQ. There are 13 residues in the CDR3. CDR3 nucleotides: TGCGCCAGCAGCTTTGCCAGGGAGAGCATTCAGTACTTC. This codes for CASSFARESIQYF.

This clonotype was counted at least ten times. The V and J genes are TRBV20-1 and TRBJ2-7, with 9 bases lining up with TRBD1. CDR1 and CDR2 (germline): DFQATT, SNEGSKA (reference sequence). The length of the CDR3 is 14 residues. Trimming took 1 base from V and 0 from J; bases not matched to a gene: 1. The CDR3: CSARATGGSYEQYF. The CDR3 DNA reads TGCAGTGCTAGAGCGACAGGGGGCTCCTACGAGCAGTACTTC.

The sample holds many counts of this clonotype. It may be a read error: a sequence one base away is much more abundant. The chain links TRBV29-1 to TRBJ1-1; TRBD1 aligns across 10 bases. V shed 8 bases, J shed 4 bases, and the junction held 4 bases outside the gene matches. There are 12 residues in the CDR3. Germline V gene sequence: CDR1 SQVTM, CDR2 ANQGSEA. The CDR3, as DNA: TGCAGCTTGCGGACAGGGGGCACTGAAGCTTTCTTT. Its translation: CSLRTGGTEAFF.

This clonotype was observed a few times. A clone one base away is much larger, so this may be a read error. The V call is TRBV6-5, the J call TRBJ1-4, with 7 positions matching TRBD1. CDR1 and CDR2 (germline): MNHEY, SVGAGI. The CDR3 totals 15 residues. CDR3 amino acids: CASSRSGTANEKRFF. The CDR3 DNA is TGTGCCAGCAGTCGATCCGGGACAGCTAATGAAAAACGGTTTTTT.

This clonotype was recorded at least ten times. The genes are TRBV27 and TRBJ2-7, with D hard to call. CDR1 and CDR2 (germline): MNHEY, SMNVEV (reference sequence). Trimming took 8 bases from V and 5 from J, leaving 19 bases between them. The CDR3 contains 14 residues. This CDR3 reads CASRITGVSHEQYF. The CDR3 DNA follows: TGTGCCAGCCGAATAACGGGTGTGAGCCACGAGCAGTACTTC.

This clonotype was detected ten times or more. The rearrangement links TRBV5-1 to TRBJ1-2; 8 bases agree with TRBD1. The CDR3 covers 14 residues. V gave up 4 bases and J gave up 7 bases; unmatched junction bases: 9. From germline, CDR1 is SGHRS and CDR2 YFSETQ. CDR3 residues: CASSPSTGVTGYTF. CDR3 bases: TGCGCCAGCAGCCCGTCGACAGGGGTGACTGGCTACACCTTC. Full variable domain (remainder filled in from reference TRBV5-1 and TRBJ1-2): KAGVTQTPRYLIKTRGQQVTLSCSPISGHRSVSWYQQTPGQGLQFLFEYFSETQRNKGNFPGRFSGRQFSNSRSEMNVSTLELGDSALYLCASSPSTGVTGYTFGSGTRLTVV.

In regard to this clonotype: A much larger clonotype is one base distant, so this may be a read error. The chain is built from TRBV5-1 and TRBJ2-7; TRBD2 matches at 10 bases. With the DNA end fitting TRBJ2-5 better, the J assignment may be wrong. Germline V gives CDR1 SGHRS, CDR2 YFSETQ. The CDR3 loop spans 19 amino acids. For the CDR3, the DNA is TGCGTCAGCAGCTTGTCCCTGATATTAGCGGGGGGTGACGGGGAGACCCAGTACTTC. It codes for CVSSLSLILAGGDGETQYF.

In its sample, this clonotype was seen a few times. CDR3 in amino acids: CATGDRGSISYEQYF. The CDR3 DNA reads as TGTGCCACCGGGGACAGGGGCTCAATCTCCTACGAGCAGTACTTC. The chain joins TRBV6-5 to TRBJ2-7; 10 bases map to TRBD1. This CDR3 has 15 amino acids. Germline-derived CDR1 and CDR2 are MNHEY and SVGAGI. The ends lost 10 bases at V and 0 bases at J; junction bases unmatched: 9.